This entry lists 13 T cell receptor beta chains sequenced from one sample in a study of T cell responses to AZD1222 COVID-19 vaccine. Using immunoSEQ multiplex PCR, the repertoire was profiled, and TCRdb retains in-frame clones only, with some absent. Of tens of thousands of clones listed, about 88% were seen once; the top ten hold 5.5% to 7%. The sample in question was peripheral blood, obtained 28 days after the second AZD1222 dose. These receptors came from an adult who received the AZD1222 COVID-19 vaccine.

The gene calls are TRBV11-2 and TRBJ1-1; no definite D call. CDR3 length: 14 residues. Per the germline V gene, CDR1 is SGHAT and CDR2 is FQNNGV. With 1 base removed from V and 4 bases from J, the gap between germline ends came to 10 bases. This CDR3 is CASSLARRATEAFF. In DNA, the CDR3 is TGTGCCAGCAGCTTAGCCCGGCGGGCCACTGAAGCTTTCTTT.

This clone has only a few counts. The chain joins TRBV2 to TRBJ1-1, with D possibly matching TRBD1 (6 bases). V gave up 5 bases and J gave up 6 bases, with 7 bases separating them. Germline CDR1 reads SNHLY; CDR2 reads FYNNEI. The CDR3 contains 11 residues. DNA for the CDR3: TGTGCCAGCAGTCAGGGGCCTGAAGCTTTCTTT. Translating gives CASSQGPEAFF.

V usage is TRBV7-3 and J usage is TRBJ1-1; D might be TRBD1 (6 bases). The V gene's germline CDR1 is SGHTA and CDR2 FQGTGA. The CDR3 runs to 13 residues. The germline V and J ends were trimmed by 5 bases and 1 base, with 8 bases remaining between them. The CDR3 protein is CASSRQENTEAFF. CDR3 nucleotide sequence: TGTGCCAGCAGCCGACAGGAGAACACTGAAGCTTTCTTT.

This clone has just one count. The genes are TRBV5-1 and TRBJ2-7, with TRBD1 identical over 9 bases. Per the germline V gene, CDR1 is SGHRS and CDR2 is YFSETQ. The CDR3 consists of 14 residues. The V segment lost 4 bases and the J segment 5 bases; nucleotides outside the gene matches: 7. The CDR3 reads CASSIVQGAHEQYF. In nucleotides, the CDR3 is TGCGCCAGCAGCATAGTACAGGGGGCACACGAGCAGTACTTC.

CDR3 loop: CASSPLGTGSGANVLTF. The CDR3 DNA reads TGTGCCAGCTCACCACTCGGGACAGGCTCTGGGGCCAACGTCCTGACTTTC. The rearrangement joins TRBV18 to TRBJ2-6; 8 positions match TRBD1. Germline-derived CDR1 and CDR2 are KGHSH and LQKENI. This CDR3 spans 17 amino acids. Trimming at V came to 1 base and at J to 0 bases, leaving 2 bases not matched to a gene.

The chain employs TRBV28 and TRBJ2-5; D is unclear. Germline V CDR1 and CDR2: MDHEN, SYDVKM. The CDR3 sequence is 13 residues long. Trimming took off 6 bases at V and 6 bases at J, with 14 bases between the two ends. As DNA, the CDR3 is TGTGCCAGCAGCCCCCCGGACCGCAAGACCCAGTACTTC. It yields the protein CASSPPDRKTQYF.

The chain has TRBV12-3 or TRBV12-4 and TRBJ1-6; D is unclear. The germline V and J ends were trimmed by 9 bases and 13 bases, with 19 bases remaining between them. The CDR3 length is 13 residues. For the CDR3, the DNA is TGTGCCAGAACCACCGGCCTGGCTGATCCCCTCCACTTT. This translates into CARTTGLADPLHF.

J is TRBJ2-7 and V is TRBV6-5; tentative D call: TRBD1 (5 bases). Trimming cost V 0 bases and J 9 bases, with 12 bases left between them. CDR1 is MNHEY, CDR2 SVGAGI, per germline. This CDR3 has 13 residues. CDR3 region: CASSYSWGSSQYF. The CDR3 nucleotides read TGTGCCAGCAGTTACTCCTGGGGCAGCTCGCAGTACTTC.

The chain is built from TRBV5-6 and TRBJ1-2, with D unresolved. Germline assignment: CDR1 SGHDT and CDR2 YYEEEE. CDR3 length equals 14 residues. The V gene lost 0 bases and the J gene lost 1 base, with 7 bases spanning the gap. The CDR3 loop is CASSLGTDNYGYTF. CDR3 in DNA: TGTGCCAGCAGCTTGGGTACCGATAACTATGGCTACACCTTC.

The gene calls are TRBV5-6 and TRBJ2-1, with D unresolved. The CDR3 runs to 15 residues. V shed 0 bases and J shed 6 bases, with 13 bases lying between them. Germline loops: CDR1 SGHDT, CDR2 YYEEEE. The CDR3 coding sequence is TGTGCCAGCAGCTTGGCCGTGGTGGCTAGCAATGAGCAGTTCTTC. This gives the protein CASSLAVVASNEQFF.

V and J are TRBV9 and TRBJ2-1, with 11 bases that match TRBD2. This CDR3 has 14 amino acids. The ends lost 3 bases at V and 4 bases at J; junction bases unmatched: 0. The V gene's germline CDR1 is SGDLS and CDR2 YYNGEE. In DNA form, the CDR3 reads TGTGCCAGCAGCGGACTAGCGGGGTACAATGAGCAGTTCTTC. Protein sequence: CASSGLAGYNEQFF.

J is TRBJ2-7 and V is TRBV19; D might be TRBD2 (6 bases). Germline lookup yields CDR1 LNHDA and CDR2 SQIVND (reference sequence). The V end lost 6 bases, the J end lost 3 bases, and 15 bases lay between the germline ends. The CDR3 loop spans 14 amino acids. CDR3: CASSNGGRNYEQYF. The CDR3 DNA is TGTGCCAGTAGCAATGGGGGGAGAAACTACGAGCAGTACTTC. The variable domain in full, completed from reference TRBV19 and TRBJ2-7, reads DGGITQSPKYLFRKEGQNVTLSCEQNLNHDAMYWYRQDPGQGLRLIYYSQIVNDFQKGDIAEGYSVSREKKESFPLTVTSAQKNPTAFYLCASSNGGRNYEQYFGPGTRLTVT.

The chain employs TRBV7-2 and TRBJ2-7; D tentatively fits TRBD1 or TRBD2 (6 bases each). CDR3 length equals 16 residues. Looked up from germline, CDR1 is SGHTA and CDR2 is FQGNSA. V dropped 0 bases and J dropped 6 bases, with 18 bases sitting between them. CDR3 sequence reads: CASSLALGGGFGEQYF. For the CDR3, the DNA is TGTGCCAGCAGCTTAGCGCTGGGGGGCGGGTTCGGCGAGCAGTACTTC.